Only a few counts were recorded for the clone carrying this TCR beta chain. The data belong to a study of T cell changes during pregnancy in multiple sclerosis. The CDR3 totals 13 residues. V was pared by 5 bases and J by 10 bases, with 15 bases between. Germline-derived CDR1 and CDR2 are SGHNT and YYREEE (reference sequence). Here immunoSEQ multiplex PCR was the method, and the copy in TCRdb shows in-frame clones only, minus some. The sample contains fewer than 50,000 clones, roughly nine tenths of which appear only once. The TCR originated in a female donor in good health, enrolled as a control in a pregnancy study. The chain has TRBV5-4 and TRBJ2-2, with a weak D call TRBD2 (5 bases). The material was CD4+ T cells from peripheral blood mononuclear cells, obtained in the second trimester of pregnancy. For the CDR3, the DNA is TGTGCCAGCAGTTCCCAGGCGGGCGAGGAGCTGTTTTTT. Amino acids: CASSSQAGEELFF.